These 29 T cell receptor beta chains were all obtained from the same sample, sequenced in a study of shared clonotypes between healthy human individuals. The method was immunoSEQ multiplex PCR; TCRdb's version includes in-frame clones alone and lacks a portion of them. The table lists about 2.2 million clones, about 93% of them singletons. Naive CD8 populations comprised CD45RO-negative cells positively selected for CCR7, excluding terminally differentiated effector memory CD45RA+ cells. Sequencing used naive CD8+ T cells from PBMCs. These receptors all stem from a man aged 18 to 35 in good health. Some clones in this sample may be carry-over from other donors' samples.

The CDR3 region is CASSLASRGTDTQYF. Written as DNA, the CDR3 is TGTGCCAGCAGCTTAGCATCGAGGGGCACAGATACGCAGTATTTT. The chain joins TRBV7-9 to TRBJ2-3; D may be TRBD2 (5 bases). There are 15 residues in the CDR3. CDR1 is SEHNR, CDR2 FQNEAQ, per germline (reference sequence). Trimming stripped 0 bases from V and 1 base from J, with 8 bases between.

The chain links TRBV6-1 to TRBJ1-1; D remains unclear. The germline V and J ends were trimmed by 0 bases and 3 bases, with 11 bases remaining between them. The CDR3 is 15 residues long. Per germline, CDR1 MNHNS and CDR2 SASEGT. The CDR3 DNA reads TGTGCCAGCAGTGAAGCTCACAGAGCAGACACTGAAGCTTTCTTT. Amino acids: CASSEAHRADTEAFF.

The CDR3 nucleotides are TGTGCCAGCAGTTTAAAGGGCTACATGAACACTGAAGCTTTCTTT. Protein product: CASSLKGYMNTEAFF. This chain joins TRBV28 and TRBJ1-1; the D is unclear. Germline CDR1 reads MDHEN; CDR2 reads SYDVKM. The CDR3 consists of 15 residues. The V and J ends lost 2 bases and 0 bases respectively, with 10 bases between them.

In DNA form, the CDR3 reads TGTGCCAGCAGCGTAGTGGACAGAGCCACTGAAGCTTTCTTT. Translation gives CASSVVDRATEAFF. The genes are TRBV9 and TRBJ1-1; D might be TRBD1 (6 bases). Germline values: CDR1 SGDLS, CDR2 YYNGEE. Trimming left V 0 bases short and J 4 bases short, with 10 bases between. The CDR3 loop spans 14 amino acids.

V gene TRBV7-2 combines with J gene TRBJ2-7; TRBD2 matches at 11 bases. In germline, CDR1 is SGHTA, CDR2 FQGNSA. The length of the CDR3 is 14 residues. V dropped 5 bases and J dropped 2; count of bases not matched to a gene: 2. CDR3 residues: CASSMGLAAYEQYF. The CDR3 DNA is TGTGCCAGCAGCATGGGACTAGCGGCCTACGAGCAGTACTTC. Supplemented by reference TRBV7-2 and TRBJ2-7, the full variable domain reads GAGVSQSPSNKVTEKGKDVELRCDPISGHTALYWYRQSLGQGLEFLIYFQGNSAPDKSGLPSDRFSAERTGGSVSTLTIQRTQQEDSAVYLCASSMGLAAYEQYFGPGTRLTVT.

The V call is TRBV5-1, the J call TRBJ2-1; 9 bases agree with TRBD1. The CDR3 has 15 residues. J lost 9 bases, V lost 0 bases, and 7 bases had no gene match. Germline CDR1 and CDR2: SGHRS and YFSETQ. The DNA of the CDR3 is TGCGCCAGCAGCTTGGATGGGACAGGGAGGGGTGAGCAGTTCTTC. Translating gives CASSLDGTGRGEQFF.

The rearrangement joins TRBV6-6 to TRBJ2-7, with 7 nucleotides matching TRBD2. This CDR3 spans 16 amino acids. J lost 2 bases, V lost 2 bases, and 9 bases had no gene match. From germline, CDR1 is MNHNY and CDR2 SVGAGI (reference sequence). CDR3 in amino acids: CASSYSLTSATYEQYF. The DNA of the CDR3 is TGTGCCAGCAGTTACAGCCTTACTAGCGCAACCTACGAGCAGTACTTC.

The chain combines TRBV2 with TRBJ1-5, with D possibly being TRBD1 (5 bases). Trimming pared 5 bases from V and 4 bases from J, leaving 24 bases between. CDR3 length: 18 amino acids. Germline V CDR1 and CDR2: SNHLY, FYNNEI. The CDR3 spells CASSPRRGQSTDNQPQHF. The CDR3 DNA follows: TGTGCCAGCAGTCCCAGGCGCGGACAATCCACCGATAATCAGCCCCAGCATTTT.

This sequence joins TRBV5-1 and TRBJ2-2; TRBD1 is a possible D gene (6 bases). There are 14 residues in the CDR3. Germline values: CDR1 SGHRS, CDR2 YFSETQ. Trimming took off 4 bases at V and 4 bases at J, with 11 bases between the two ends. CDR3 DNA sequence: TGCGCCAGCAGCACGAAGACAGGCACCGGGGAGCTGTTTTTT. Translation gives CASSTKTGTGELFF.

This clone was detected only a few times. The CDR3 bases are TGTGCCAGCAGTGAAGCGGGATTAATGAACACTGAAGCTTTCTTT. This codes for CASSEAGLMNTEAFF. This sequence joins TRBV6-1 and TRBJ1-1, with unresolved D. This CDR3 region has 15 residues. The germline V and J ends were trimmed by 0 bases and 0 bases, with 8 bases remaining between them. CDR1 is MNHNS, CDR2 SASEGT, per germline.

The rearrangement uses TRBV7-9 and TRBJ2-1; weak D call: TRBD1 (5 bases). Trimming cost V 6 bases and J 0 bases, with 18 bases left between them. The CDR3 is made up of 17 amino acids. From germline, CDR1 is SEHNR and CDR2 FQNEAQ (reference sequence). CDR3 amino acids: CASSSPVRESSYNEQFF. The DNA for the CDR3 is TGTGCCAGCAGTTCCCCCGTCAGGGAAAGCTCCTACAATGAGCAGTTCTTC.

This chain joins TRBV15 and TRBJ2-1, with 16 bases matching TRBD2. The V segment lost 6 bases and the J segment 7 bases; nucleotides outside the gene matches: 3. Looked up from germline, CDR1 is LNHNV and CDR2 is YYDKDF (reference sequence). The CDR3 spans 15 residues. CDR3 sequence reads: CATRMGLAGGNEQFF. Written as DNA, the CDR3 is TGTGCCACCAGGATGGGACTAGCGGGAGGGAATGAGCAGTTCTTC. The entire variable domain, with the rest obtained from reference TRBV15 and TRBJ2-1, is as follows: DAMVIQNPRYQVTQFGKPVTLSCSQTLNHNVMYWYQQKSSQAPKLLFHYYDKDFNNEADTPDNFQSRRPNTSFCFLDIRSPGLGDTAMYLCATRMGLAGGNEQFFGPGTRLTVL.

Concerning this clone: Other DNA variants within this sample encode the same CDR3. The V and J genes are TRBV25-1 and TRBJ2-7; D is uncertain. The CDR3 is made up of 13 amino acids. Trimming cost V 1 base and J 3 bases, with 7 bases left between them. In germline, CDR1 is MGHDK, CDR2 SYGVNS. The CDR3 reads CASSESGFYEQYF. The CDR3, as DNA: TGTGCCAGCAGTGAATCTGGGTTCTACGAGCAGTACTTC.

The V call is TRBV2, the J call TRBJ2-5; the D gene is possibly TRBD2 (6 bases). This CDR3 region has 15 residues. V was clipped by 9 bases and J by 2 bases, with 19 bases between them. Germline V lookup: CDR1 SNHLY, CDR2 FYNNEI. DNA for the CDR3: TGTGCCAGGGTAACGGGGCGGGGAGTTCAAGAGACCCAGTACTTC. It specifies CARVTGRGVQETQYF.

This sequence joins TRBV29-1 and TRBJ2-7; the D gene is possibly TRBD2 (5 bases). With 6 bases removed from V and 1 base from J, the gap between germline ends came to 13 bases. Looked up from germline, CDR1 is SQVTM and CDR2 is ANQGSEA. The CDR3 sequence is 13 residues long. The DNA for the CDR3 is TGCAGCGTACGAGCGGACCTGTCCTACGAGCAGTACTTC. As protein: CSVRADLSYEQYF.

The chain uses TRBV19 and TRBJ2-7, with 7 bases identical to TRBD2. This CDR3 has 15 amino acids. With 5 bases clipped from V and 3 bases from J, the junction kept 10 bases outside the gene matches. Germline CDR1 and CDR2: LNHDA and SQIVND (reference sequence). The chain's CDR3 is CASSPGAGPRYEQYF. CDR3 in DNA: TGTGCCAGTAGTCCCGGAGCGGGGCCACGCTACGAGCAGTACTTC. Variable domain in full (rest from reference TRBV19 and TRBJ2-7): DGGITQSPKYLFRKEGQNVTLSCEQNLNHDAMYWYRQDPGQGLRLIYYSQIVNDFQKGDIAEGYSVSREKKESFPLTVTSAQKNPTAFYLCASSPGAGPRYEQYFGPGTRLTVT.

This chain uses TRBV27 with TRBJ2-7; D unclear. The CDR3 runs 14 residues. V was cut by 7 bases and J by 3 bases, with 16 bases left in between. Per germline, CDR1 MNHEY and CDR2 SMNVEV (reference sequence). This chain's CDR3 is CASTNLVAGYEQYF. The CDR3 DNA sequence: TGTGCCAGCACCAACCTCGTGGCAGGCTACGAGCAGTACTTC.

V usage is TRBV7-8 and J usage is TRBJ1-1; the D is unclear. From germline, CDR1 is SGHVS and CDR2 FQNEAQ. V lost 5 bases, J lost 0 bases, and 10 bases lay in between. This CDR3 region has 14 residues. The DNA of the CDR3 is TGTGCCAGCAGCATTGGGGATATGAACACTGAAGCTTTCTTT. This translates into CASSIGDMNTEAFF. The whole variable domain, filled in from reference TRBV7-8 and TRBJ1-1, reads GAGVSQSPRYKVAKRGQDVALRCDPISGHVSLFWYQQALGQGPEFLTYFQNEAQLDKSGLPSDRFFAERPEGSVSTLKIQRTQQEDSAVYLCASSIGDMNTEAFFGQGTRLTVV.

The chain carries TRBV18 and TRBJ1-3; D gene unclear. This CDR3 has 16 amino acids. Trimming took 4 bases from V and 0 from J, leaving 13 bases between them. Germline V gene sequence: CDR1 KGHSH, CDR2 LQKENI. The CDR3 DNA follows: TGTGCCAGCTCACGGGCGGGTATCTACTCTGGAAACACCATATATTTT. This encodes CASSRAGIYSGNTIYF.

This chain joins TRBV28 and TRBJ1-1, with D possibly being TRBD1 (5 bases). The CDR3 sequence is 14 residues long. Trimming took off 6 bases at V and 6 bases at J, with 17 bases between the two ends. Per germline, CDR1 MDHEN and CDR2 SYDVKM. Here the CDR3 DNA reads TGTGCCAGCAGCCCAGGGTCCCCGGGAGCTGAAGCTTTCTTT. Amino acid sequence: CASSPGSPGAEAFF.

The V call is TRBV27, the J call TRBJ2-7; D tentatively fits TRBD1 or TRBD2 (5 bases each). The V and J ends lost 4 bases and 2 bases respectively, with 18 bases between them. The CDR3 is made up of 16 amino acids. The V gene's germline CDR1 is MNHEY and CDR2 SMNVEV (reference sequence). CDR3 residues: CASSSRDGTDTYEQYF. CDR3 bases: TGTGCCAGCAGTTCCCGGGACGGGACGGATACCTACGAGCAGTACTTC.

The DNA of the CDR3 is TGCAGCGGCTACGTGGGCTCGGGGACTGAAGCTTTCTTT. This sequence encodes CSGYVGSGTEAFF. The rearrangement joins TRBV29-1 to TRBJ1-1; no firm D call. CDR3 length: 13 amino acids. Germline V gene data show CDR1 as SQVTM and CDR2 as ANQGSEA. The V end was cut by 7 bases, the J end by 5 bases, with 17 bases between.

The genes are TRBV7-8 and TRBJ1-1, with unresolved D. V was pared by 5 bases and J by 3 bases, with 7 bases between. Germline V gene lookup returns CDR1 SGHVS and CDR2 FQNEAQ. The CDR3 is 12 residues long. The CDR3 bases are TGTGCCAGCAGCCCCACGTACACTGAAGCTTTCTTT. Protein sequence: CASSPTYTEAFF. Drawing the rest from reference TRBV7-8 and TRBJ1-1, the complete variable domain is GAGVSQSPRYKVAKRGQDVALRCDPISGHVSLFWYQQALGQGPEFLTYFQNEAQLDKSGLPSDRFFAERPEGSVSTLKIQRTQQEDSAVYLCASSPTYTEAFFGQGTRLTVV.

The CDR3 reads CASSEMGQGAEQYF. The CDR3 coding sequence is TGTGCCAGCAGTGAAATGGGACAGGGGGCTGAGCAGTACTTC. The V and J genes are TRBV6-1 and TRBJ2-7; 12 nucleotides align to TRBD1. V shed 2 bases and J 7 bases; nucleotides not matched to a gene: 3. The CDR3 has 14 amino acids. Germline V gene data show CDR1 as MNHNS and CDR2 as SASEGT.

As regards this clone: One end of the junction does not line up with germline, which may come from a read error. The chain uses TRBV5-6 and TRBJ2-1; 7 nucleotides agree with TRBD1. CDR1 SGHDT and CDR2 YYEEEE come from the germline V gene. This CDR3 comprises 17 residues. CDR3 sequence (DNA): TGTGTCAGCAGCTCAAAAACAGGGGCTTCCTTAGTTAATGAGCAGTTCTTC. Its translation is CVSSSKTGASLVNEQFF.

The J gene is TRBJ1-1, the V gene TRBV19; the D gene is possibly TRBD1 (6 bases). Looked up from germline, CDR1 is LNHDA and CDR2 is SQIVND (reference sequence). The CDR3 loop spans 15 amino acids. The V and J ends lost 6 bases and 4 bases respectively, with 18 bases between them. This CDR3 reads CASSWTVGRGTEAFF. The CDR3 bases are TGTGCCAGTAGCTGGACAGTTGGTCGTGGCACTGAAGCTTTCTTT.

The gene calls are TRBV20-1 and TRBJ1-4, with D possibly TRBD1 on 6 matching bases. CDR1 DFQATT and CDR2 SNEGSKA come from the germline V gene (reference sequence). The CDR3 runs 11 residues. Trimming left V 2 bases short and J 15 bases short, with 13 bases between. CDR3 amino acids: CSARRARGLFF. DNA for the CDR3: TGCAGTGCTAGAAGGGCTAGGGGGTTGTTTTTT.

V is TRBV27 and J is TRBJ2-7, with unresolved D. Trimming stripped 11 bases from V and 0 bases from J, with 14 bases between. The germline CDR1 and CDR2 sequences are MNHEY and SMNVEV (reference sequence). CDR3 length equals 13 residues. DNA of the CDR3: TGTGCCTCCGGCGTGGGGTCCTCCTACGAGCAGTACTTC. This translates into CASGVGSSYEQYF.

The chain couples TRBV9 to TRBJ2-7, with D hard to call. Between the trimmed V and J ends, which lost 3 bases and 6 bases, there was a span of 13 bases. The CDR3 totals 13 residues. The V gene's germline CDR1 is SGDLS and CDR2 YYNGEE. CDR3 in DNA: TGTGCCAGCAGCGATCCGTCCCAATCCGAGCAGTACTTC. This sequence encodes CASSDPSQSEQYF.